These T cell receptor beta chains were read from a single sample in a study of human T cells and chemical hapten exposure. MiXCR, applied by TCRdb to the RACE reads, yields one record per CDR3 protein. The table shows fewer than 200,000 distinct CDR3 sequences, with around 30% occurring only once. The sample consisted of whole blood, taken in connection with sensitization to the hapten diphenylcyclopropenone (DPC). These receptors all come from a woman in her 30s with alopecia areata. Some clones in this sample may be carry-over from other donors' samples. Each CDR3 is given without its conserved first and last residue. The order of the fields is D gene, CDR3 length, V gene, J gene, clone size, CDR3 protein. D genes are given only for firm matches. Clone size is stated in some rows and not others, as once, few, many or a class when expanded.

D gene: NA
CDR3 length: 9
V gene: TRBV29-1
J gene: TRBJ1-2
clone size: few
CDR3 protein: SVAVGLGYT

D gene: NA
CDR3 length: 13
V gene: TRBV5-1
J gene: TRBJ1-3
clone size: NA
CDR3 protein: ASSLDGVSGNTIY

D gene: NA
CDR3 length: 14
V gene: TRBV5-6
J gene: TRBJ1-1
clone size: few
CDR3 protein: ASSFFSESSNTEAF

D gene: NA
CDR3 length: 9
V gene: TRBV28
J gene: TRBJ2-7
clone size: few
CDR3 protein: ATQGLYEQY

D gene: NA
CDR3 length: 11
V gene: TRBV5-4
J gene: TRBJ1-4
clone size: NA
CDR3 protein: ASRTDSTEKLF

D gene: TRBD2
CDR3 length: 12
V gene: TRBV2
J gene: TRBJ2-5
clone size: once
CDR3 protein: ASTRGLGEETQY

D gene: NA
CDR3 length: 13
V gene: TRBV5-1
J gene: TRBJ2-5
clone size: NA
CDR3 protein: ASSLGGLYQETQY

D gene: NA
CDR3 length: 12
V gene: TRBV9
J gene: TRBJ2-7
clone size: NA
CDR3 protein: ASSVGVNSYEQY

D gene: NA
CDR3 length: 12
V gene: TRBV12-3/TRBV12-4
J gene: TRBJ1-1
clone size: NA
CDR3 protein: ASSFGHENTEAF

D gene: NA
CDR3 length: 13
V gene: TRBV19
J gene: TRBJ1-2
clone size: NA
CDR3 protein: ASSIAGRTNYGYT

D gene: NA
CDR3 length: 13
V gene: TRBV6-5
J gene: TRBJ1-1
clone size: NA
CDR3 protein: ASKSVGMSNTEAF

D gene: TRBD1
CDR3 length: 13
V gene: TRBV4-3
J gene: TRBJ2-6
clone size: many
CDR3 protein: ASSVQGSGANVLT

D gene: NA
CDR3 length: 13
V gene: TRBV20-1
J gene: TRBJ2-2
clone size: many
CDR3 protein: SARMASAGTGELF

D gene: NA
CDR3 length: 13
V gene: TRBV12-3/TRBV12-4
J gene: TRBJ2-6
clone size: few
CDR3 protein: ASITQGAGANVLT

D gene: NA
CDR3 length: 11
V gene: TRBV6-5
J gene: TRBJ1-2
clone size: few
CDR3 protein: ASSLGHGGGYT

D gene: NA
CDR3 length: 12
V gene: TRBV20-1
J gene: TRBJ1-1
clone size: NA
CDR3 protein: SAPRVGGNTEAF

D gene: TRBD1
CDR3 length: 13
V gene: TRBV20-1
J gene: TRBJ2-7
clone size: few
CDR3 protein: SARDVRTGTYEQY

D gene: NA
CDR3 length: 11
V gene: TRBV7-2
J gene: TRBJ2-1
clone size: once
CDR3 protein: ASSSRRGRERF

D gene: NA
CDR3 length: 11
V gene: TRBV11-1
J gene: TRBJ1-1
clone size: few
CDR3 protein: ASSLGGYVEAF

D gene: TRBD1
CDR3 length: 15
V gene: TRBV7-9
J gene: TRBJ2-3
clone size: NA
CDR3 protein: ASSSRERGLKANTQY

D gene: NA
CDR3 length: 14
V gene: TRBV27
J gene: TRBJ1-2
clone size: NA
CDR3 protein: ASSTRTAAHPYGYT

D gene: NA
CDR3 length: 14
V gene: TRBV4-3
J gene: TRBJ2-1
clone size: NA
CDR3 protein: ASSQEVRGRYNEQF

D gene: TRBD1
CDR3 length: 11
V gene: TRBV10-3
J gene: TRBJ1-5
clone size: few
CDR3 protein: AITDRANQPQH

D gene: NA
CDR3 length: 11
V gene: TRBV20-1
J gene: TRBJ2-5
clone size: few
CDR3 protein: SASRARRETQY

D gene: NA
CDR3 length: 16
V gene: TRBV6-2/TRBV6-3
J gene: TRBJ2-4
clone size: NA
CDR3 protein: ASSPLWLAGRDKNIQY

D gene: NA
CDR3 length: 12
V gene: TRBV5-4
J gene: TRBJ2-5
clone size: many
CDR3 protein: ASSRDTGQETQY

D gene: TRBD2
CDR3 length: 15
V gene: TRBV6-2/TRBV6-3
J gene: TRBJ2-1
clone size: few
CDR3 protein: ASSSERESRVYNEQF

D gene: NA
CDR3 length: 13
V gene: TRBV27
J gene: TRBJ2-3
clone size: NA
CDR3 protein: ASTAGWGRTDTQY

D gene: NA
CDR3 length: 12
V gene: TRBV7-9
J gene: TRBJ2-3
clone size: once
CDR3 protein: ASSMGRSTDTQY

D gene: NA
CDR3 length: 10
V gene: TRBV14
J gene: TRBJ1-4
clone size: NA
CDR3 protein: ASSQGTEKLF

D gene: NA
CDR3 length: 12
V gene: TRBV6-1
J gene: TRBJ2-2
clone size: NA
CDR3 protein: ASSDSGNTGELF

D gene: NA
CDR3 length: 12
V gene: TRBV12-3/TRBV12-4
J gene: TRBJ2-7
clone size: NA
CDR3 protein: ASSSSTRPREQY

D gene: TRBD1
CDR3 length: 18
V gene: TRBV29-1
J gene: TRBJ1-1
clone size: NA
CDR3 protein: SVYAPGTGDKLPHNTEAF

D gene: TRBD1
CDR3 length: 12
V gene: TRBV7-2
J gene: TRBJ2-5
clone size: few
CDR3 protein: ASSPQGSQETQY

D gene: NA
CDR3 length: 7
V gene: TRBV6-5
J gene: TRBJ2-1
clone size: few
CDR3 protein: ASRRRGR

D gene: TRBD1
CDR3 length: 12
V gene: TRBV5-1
J gene: TRBJ2-7
clone size: NA
CDR3 protein: ASTSTGGPYEQY

D gene: NA
CDR3 length: 11
V gene: TRBV7-2
J gene: TRBJ2-1
clone size: NA
CDR3 protein: ASSLAKNNEQF

D gene: NA
CDR3 length: 11
V gene: TRBV20-1
J gene: TRBJ2-7
clone size: many
CDR3 protein: SAYTAGSYEQY

D gene: NA
CDR3 length: 10
V gene: TRBV29-1
J gene: TRBJ1-1
clone size: NA
CDR3 protein: SVDRTNTEAF

D gene: NA
CDR3 length: 12
V gene: TRBV28
J gene: TRBJ2-4
clone size: NA
CDR3 protein: ATRFGRTKNIQY

D gene: NA
CDR3 length: 12
V gene: TRBV7-9
J gene: TRBJ1-2
clone size: many
CDR3 protein: ASSLSWTAYGYT

D gene: NA
CDR3 length: 11
V gene: TRBV29-1
J gene: TRBJ1-1
clone size: few
CDR3 protein: SALGQLNTEAF

D gene: TRBD1
CDR3 length: 11
V gene: TRBV29-1
J gene: TRBJ1-2
clone size: few
CDR3 protein: SARTGGDYGYT

D gene: TRBD1
CDR3 length: 12
V gene: TRBV29-1
J gene: TRBJ2-5
clone size: NA
CDR3 protein: SVVRQGTQETQY

D gene: TRBD1
CDR3 length: 13
V gene: TRBV5-5
J gene: TRBJ2-2
clone size: NA
CDR3 protein: ASSLTTGITGELF

D gene: TRBD1
CDR3 length: 16
V gene: TRBV12-3/TRBV12-4
J gene: TRBJ2-6
clone size: few
CDR3 protein: ASSGGLRSSSGANVLT

D gene: NA
CDR3 length: 13
V gene: TRBV14
J gene: TRBJ2-7
clone size: NA
CDR3 protein: ASSRLGLFLGEQY

D gene: NA
CDR3 length: 13
V gene: TRBV5-1
J gene: TRBJ1-6
clone size: NA
CDR3 protein: ASSLVSGALSPLH

D gene: TRBD2
CDR3 length: 14
V gene: TRBV28
J gene: TRBJ2-5
clone size: few
CDR3 protein: ASTLTTTSGRASQY

D gene: NA
CDR3 length: 15
V gene: TRBV7-9
J gene: TRBJ1-3
clone size: NA
CDR3 protein: ASSLAQGLLSGNTIY

D gene: TRBD2
CDR3 length: 14
V gene: TRBV19
J gene: TRBJ2-3
clone size: NA
CDR3 protein: ASSTRTSGGPDTQY